The present entry profiles one T cell receptor beta chain with its context. The data were taken from a study of preoperative IRX-2 immunotherapy in early breast cancer. The treatment is: preoperative locoregional IRX-2 cytokine immunotherapy. This phase Ib study tested locoregional IRX-2 cytokine immunotherapy given before surgery. Clones were read by immunoSEQ multiplex PCR, and TCRdb kept only the in-frame ones, dropping some. The sample records tens of thousands of clones, approximately 95% being singletons. The CDR3 runs to 17 residues. The germline V gene encodes CDR1 LGHNA and CDR2 YSLEER. V lost 0 bases and J lost 1, with 12 bases in between.

The chain uses TRBV4-3 and TRBJ2-2; perhaps TRBD2 as D (5 bases). Sequences were derived from tumor tissue, sampled after IRX-2 immunotherapy. This receptor was taken from a human donor with breast cancer. This CDR3 is CASSQDRNGVNTGELFF. The CDR3 nucleotides are TGCGCCAGCAGCCAAGATCGTAACGGGGTGAACACCGGGGAGCTGTTTTTT.